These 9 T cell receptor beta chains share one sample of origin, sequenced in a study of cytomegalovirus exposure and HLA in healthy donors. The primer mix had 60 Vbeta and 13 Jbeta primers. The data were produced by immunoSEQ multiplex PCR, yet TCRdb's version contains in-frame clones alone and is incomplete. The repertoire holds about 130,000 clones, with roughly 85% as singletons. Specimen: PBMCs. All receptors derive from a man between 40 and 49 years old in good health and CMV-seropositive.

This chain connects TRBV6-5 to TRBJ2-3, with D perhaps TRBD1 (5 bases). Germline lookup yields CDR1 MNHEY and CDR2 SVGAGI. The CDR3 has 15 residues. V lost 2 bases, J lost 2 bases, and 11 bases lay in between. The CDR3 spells CASSYQGVATDTQYF. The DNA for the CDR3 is TGTGCCAGCAGTTACCAAGGGGTGGCCACAGATACGCAGTATTTT.

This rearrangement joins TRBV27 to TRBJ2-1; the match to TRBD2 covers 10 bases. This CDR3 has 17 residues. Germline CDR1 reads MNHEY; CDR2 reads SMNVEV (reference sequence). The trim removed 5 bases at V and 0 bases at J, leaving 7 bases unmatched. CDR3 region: CASSPRTSGASYNEQFF. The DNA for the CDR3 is TGTGCCAGCAGTCCTAGGACTAGCGGAGCCTCCTACAATGAGCAGTTCTTC.

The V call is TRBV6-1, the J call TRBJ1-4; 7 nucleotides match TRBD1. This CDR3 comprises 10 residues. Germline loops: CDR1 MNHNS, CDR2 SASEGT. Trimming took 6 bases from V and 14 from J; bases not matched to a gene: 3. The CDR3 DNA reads TGTGCCAGCAGAGACAGGGTGCTGTTTTTT. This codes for CASRDRVLFF.

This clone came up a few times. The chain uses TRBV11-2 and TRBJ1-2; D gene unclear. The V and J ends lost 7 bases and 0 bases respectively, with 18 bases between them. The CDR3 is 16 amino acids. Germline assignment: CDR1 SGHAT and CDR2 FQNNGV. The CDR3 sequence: CASTLTPGLPNYGYTF. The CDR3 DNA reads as TGTGCCAGCACCCTTACCCCGGGTCTTCCTAACTATGGCTACACCTTC. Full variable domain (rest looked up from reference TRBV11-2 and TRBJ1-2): EAGVAQSPRYKIIEKRQSVAFWCNPISGHATLYWYQQILGQGPKLLIQFQNNGVVDDSQLPKDRFSAERLKGVDSTLKIQPAKLEDSAVYLCASTLTPGLPNYGYTFGSGTRLTVV.

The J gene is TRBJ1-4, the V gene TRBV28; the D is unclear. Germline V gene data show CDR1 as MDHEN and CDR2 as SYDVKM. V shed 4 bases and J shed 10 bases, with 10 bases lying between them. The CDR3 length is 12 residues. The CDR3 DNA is TGTGCCAGCAGTTCTCCATCGAGAAAACTGTTTTTT. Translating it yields CASSSPSRKLFF.

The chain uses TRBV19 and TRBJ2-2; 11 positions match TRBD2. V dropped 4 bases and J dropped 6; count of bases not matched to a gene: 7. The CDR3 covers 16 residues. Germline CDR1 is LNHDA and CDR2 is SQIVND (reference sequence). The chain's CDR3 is CASSNGLAGFSGELFF. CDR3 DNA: TGTGCCAGTAGTAACGGACTAGCGGGCTTCTCCGGGGAGCTGTTTTTT.

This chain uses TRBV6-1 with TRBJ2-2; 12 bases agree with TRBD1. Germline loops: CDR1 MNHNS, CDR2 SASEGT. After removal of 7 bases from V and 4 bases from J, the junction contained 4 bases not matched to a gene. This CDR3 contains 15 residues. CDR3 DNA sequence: TGTGCCAGCAAGGGACAGGGGGCGAGCACCGGGGAGCTGTTTTTT. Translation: CASKGQGASTGELFF.

The CDR3 sequence: CASSGGLRNQPQHF. CDR3 coding DNA: TGTGCCAGCAGTGGGGGACTTCGCAATCAGCCCCAGCATTTT. The V gene is TRBV2, the J gene TRBJ1-5, with D maybe TRBD1 (5 bases). V lost 4 bases, J lost 2 bases, and 9 bases lay in between. Germline values: CDR1 SNHLY, CDR2 FYNNEI. The CDR3 spans 14 residues.

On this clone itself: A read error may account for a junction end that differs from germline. Here the CDR3 reads CSSSSGTGILNQPQHF. DNA of the CDR3: TGTTCCAGCAGCTCAGGGACAGGGATACTCAATCAGCCCCAGCATTTT. The chain combines TRBV7-9 with TRBJ1-5; 9 positions agree with TRBD1. The CDR3 covers 16 residues. CDR1 SEHNR and CDR2 FQNEAQ come from the germline V gene (reference sequence).